This TCR beta chain was retrieved from a study of control samples from healthy donors and cancer patients. This table comes from immunoSEQ multiplex PCR, and its TCRdb copy is limited to in-frame clones, with some not included. The repertoire holds around 68,000 clones, 65% to 85% seen once, with approximately 14% in the top ten. The TCR originated in a man aged 60-69 years in good health. The sample taken for sequencing was blood.

CDR3 bases: TGTGCCAGTGGGTCCCAAGGAGATGAAAAACTGTTTTTT. As protein: CASGSQGDEKLFF. This chain uses TRBV12-3 or TRBV12-4 with TRBJ1-4, with D unresolved. V gave up 9 bases and J gave up 6 bases, with 14 bases separating them. The length of the CDR3 is 13 residues.